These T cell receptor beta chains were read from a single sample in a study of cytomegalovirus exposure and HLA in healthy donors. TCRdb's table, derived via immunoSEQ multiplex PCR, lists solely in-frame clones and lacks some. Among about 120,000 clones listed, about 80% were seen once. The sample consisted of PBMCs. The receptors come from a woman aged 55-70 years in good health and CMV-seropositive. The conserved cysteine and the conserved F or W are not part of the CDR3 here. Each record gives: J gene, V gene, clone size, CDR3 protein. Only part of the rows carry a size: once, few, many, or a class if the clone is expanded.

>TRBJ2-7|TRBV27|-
ASSSTGASTKQY
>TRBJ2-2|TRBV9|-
ASSPRTSGRVNTGELF
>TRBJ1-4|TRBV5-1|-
ASSLYDRDDEKLF
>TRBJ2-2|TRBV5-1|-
ASSDGQVLNTGELF
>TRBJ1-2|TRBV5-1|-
ASSWGQATEYGYT
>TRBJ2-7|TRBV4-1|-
ASSRLGIGPYEQY
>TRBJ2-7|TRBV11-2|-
ASTLDPGLGYEQY
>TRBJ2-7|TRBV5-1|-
ASSRQGSGEQY
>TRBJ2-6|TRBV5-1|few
ASSLAGANVLT
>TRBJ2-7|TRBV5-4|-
ASSSGLAITYEQY
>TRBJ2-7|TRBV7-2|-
ASSRRLVGYEQY
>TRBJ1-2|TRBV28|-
ASSFRGTDGYT
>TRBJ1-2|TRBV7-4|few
ASSLGGGNSYGYT
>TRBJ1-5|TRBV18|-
ASSPPNRASNQPQH
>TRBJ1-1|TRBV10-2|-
ASSERQGANTEAF
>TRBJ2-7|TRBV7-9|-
ASSPGTSGNNEQY
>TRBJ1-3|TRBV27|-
ASSSGNTIY
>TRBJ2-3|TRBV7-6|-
ASSSGLAATDTQY
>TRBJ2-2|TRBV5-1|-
ASSFETGELF
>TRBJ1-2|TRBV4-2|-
ASSPRRDSMENYGYT
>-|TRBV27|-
ASSFGQGGYEQY
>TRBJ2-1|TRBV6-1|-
ASNHNSGRRNEQF
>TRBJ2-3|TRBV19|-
ASSIYPGLEFNYTQY
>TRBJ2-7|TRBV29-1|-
SVAGNFAYEQY
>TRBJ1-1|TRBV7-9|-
SSSFLNTEAF
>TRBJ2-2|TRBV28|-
ASSLSGNTGELF
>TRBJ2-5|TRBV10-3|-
AISGTSAARETQY
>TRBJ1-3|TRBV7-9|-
ASSLLQARSGNTIY
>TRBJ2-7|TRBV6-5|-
ASSKDSNSYEQY
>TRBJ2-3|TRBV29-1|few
SVDGQGGGDTQY
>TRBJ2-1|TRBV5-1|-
ASSLAVAGGPRDEQF
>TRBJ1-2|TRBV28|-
ASSLRWTVGYGYT
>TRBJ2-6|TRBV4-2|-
ASSQDPGGDGANVLT
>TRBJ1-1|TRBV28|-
ASSLEGTGYPEAF
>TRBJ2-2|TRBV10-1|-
ASSESLAGPGELF
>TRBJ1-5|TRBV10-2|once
ASRGAGQGMNQPQH
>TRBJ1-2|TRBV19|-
ASSIVQGTYGYT
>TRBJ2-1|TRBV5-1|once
ASSSPQGKGREQF
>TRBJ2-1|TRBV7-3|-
ASSLGQVNNEQF
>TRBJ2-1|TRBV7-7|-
ASSFGGSNEQF
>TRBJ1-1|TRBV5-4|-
ASSSPNRAGTEAF
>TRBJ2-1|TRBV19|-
ASSINPTGDAYNEQF
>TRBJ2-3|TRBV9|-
ASSVRLAGEDTQY
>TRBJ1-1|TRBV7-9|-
ASSLGYGGVAEAF
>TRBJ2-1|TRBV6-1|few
ASSRLGNEQF
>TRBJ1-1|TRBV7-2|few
ASSFTTQGMSF
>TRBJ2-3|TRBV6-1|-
ASSTTGWNTQY
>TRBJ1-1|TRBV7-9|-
ASSFARVAEAF
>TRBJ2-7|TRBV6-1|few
ASRTNRGSEQY
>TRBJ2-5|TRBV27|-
ASSPRTGGLQETQY
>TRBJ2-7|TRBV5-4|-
ASSTTGGYEQY
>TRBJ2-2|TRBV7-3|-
ASSSTGGSTGELF
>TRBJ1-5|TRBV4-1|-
ASSLRGINRAGNQPQH
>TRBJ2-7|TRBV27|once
ASSFSPDRATGRRSYEQY
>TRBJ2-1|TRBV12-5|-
ASGLARAGRVNEQF
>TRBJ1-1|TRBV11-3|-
ASSPGSHLGAF
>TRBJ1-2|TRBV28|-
ASSSYGCT
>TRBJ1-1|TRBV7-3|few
ASSFSIGNTEAF
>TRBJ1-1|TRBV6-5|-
ASSFQVNTEAF
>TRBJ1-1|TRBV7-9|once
ASSFFGGAGTEAF